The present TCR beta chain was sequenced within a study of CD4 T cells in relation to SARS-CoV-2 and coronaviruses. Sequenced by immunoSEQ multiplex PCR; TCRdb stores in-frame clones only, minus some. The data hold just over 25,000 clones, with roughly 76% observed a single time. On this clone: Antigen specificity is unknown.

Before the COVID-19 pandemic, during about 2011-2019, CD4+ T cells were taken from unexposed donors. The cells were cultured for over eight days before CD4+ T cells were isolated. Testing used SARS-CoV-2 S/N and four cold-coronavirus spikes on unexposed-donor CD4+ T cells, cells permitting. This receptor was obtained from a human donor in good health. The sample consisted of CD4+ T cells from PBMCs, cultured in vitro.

For the CDR3, the DNA is TGTGCCAGCAGCCGGGACTCCGGGGCAGAGACCCAGTACTTC. Translating it yields CASSRDSGAETQYF. V gene TRBV11-3 combines with J gene TRBJ2-5; D is possibly TRBD2 (6 bases). This CDR3 has 14 residues. CDR1 SGHNT and CDR2 YENEEA come from the germline V gene. Trimming pared 5 bases from V and 4 bases from J, leaving 14 bases between.